Following are 30 T cell receptor beta chains from one sample sequenced in a study of shared clonotypes between healthy human individuals. The method was immunoSEQ multiplex PCR; TCRdb's version includes in-frame clones alone and lacks a portion of them. This sample yields 2 million to 2.5 million clones, of which under 97% are seen a single time; approximately 0.13% belongs to the top ten. The sequenced sample was naive CD4+ T cells sorted from blood. This sample's subset: CD45RA+ positively selected. The receptors were sampled from a man in his late teens or twenties in good health.

V usage is TRBV30 and J usage is TRBJ1-5; D not certain. Germline-derived CDR1 and CDR2 are GTSNPN and SVGIG (reference sequence). Deletions cut 4 bases from V and 4 bases from J, with 17 bases between. The CDR3 contains 15 residues. CDR3 DNA sequence: TGTGCCTGGAAACCCGACCCCTCCTTTAATCAGCCCCAGCATTTT. Encoded protein: CAWKPDPSFNQPQHF.

The rearrangement joins TRBV10-3 to TRBJ2-7, with no clear D. V was cut by 6 bases and J by 2 bases, with 11 bases left in between. The CDR3 consists of 13 residues. From germline, CDR1 is ENHRY and CDR2 SYGVKD. CDR3 residues: CAIRPGPTYEQYF. CDR3 DNA sequence: TGTGCCATCAGGCCGGGCCCCACCTACGAGCAGTACTTC.

The CDR3 sequence: CATSRETGGGYEQYF. CDR3 in DNA: TGTGCCACCAGCAGAGAAACGGGCGGGGGCTACGAGCAGTACTTC. V and J are TRBV15 and TRBJ2-7; the match to TRBD2 covers 7 bases. J gave up 3 bases and V 0 bases, and 5 bases lay outside the gene matches. Germline CDR1 and CDR2: LNHNV and YYDKDF (reference sequence). CDR3 size: 15 residues.

V gene TRBV7-2 combines with J gene TRBJ1-6, with a possible D match to TRBD1 (6 bases). Germline CDR1 is SGHTA and CDR2 is FQGNSA. This CDR3 comprises 14 residues. The V end was cut by 3 bases, the J end by 6 bases, with 9 bases between. Here the CDR3 DNA reads TGTGCCAGCAGCTTCGGGACATCTAATTCACCCCTCCACTTT. Protein: CASSFGTSNSPLHF. The full variable domain, with the rest looked up from reference TRBV7-2 and TRBJ1-6, is GAGVSQSPSNKVTEKGKDVELRCDPISGHTALYWYRQSLGQGLEFLIYFQGNSAPDKSGLPSDRFSAERTGGSVSTLTIQRTQQEDSAVYLCASSFGTSNSPLHFGNGTRLTVT.

V gene TRBV28 combines with J gene TRBJ1-1; 7 bases map to TRBD1. Trimming at V came to 3 bases and at J to 4 bases, leaving 8 bases not matched to a gene. The CDR3 totals 15 residues. CDR1 and CDR2 (germline): MDHEN, SYDVKM. CDR3 sequence reads: CASSFRTGVRTEAFF. The DNA for the CDR3 is TGTGCCAGCAGTTTTCGAACAGGGGTGCGCACTGAAGCTTTCTTT.

The chain employs TRBV10-3 and TRBJ2-2; possibly TRBD1 for D (5 bases). The CDR3 covers 14 residues. Germline V gene lookup returns CDR1 ENHRY and CDR2 SYGVKD. The V and J ends lost 8 bases and 3 bases respectively, with 13 bases between them. The CDR3 spells CAIGTTEDTGELFF. As DNA, the CDR3 is TGTGCCATCGGAACGACAGAGGACACCGGGGAGCTGTTTTTT.

This chain joins TRBV13 and TRBJ1-6; perhaps TRBD1 as D (6 bases). This CDR3 comprises 16 residues. The germline gives CDR1 PRHDT, CDR2 FYEKMQ (reference sequence). V lost 5 bases and J lost 9, with 20 bases in between. The CDR3, as DNA: TGTGCCAGCAGCCGCGGGCAGGGAGGGGGATTTTCACCCCTCCACTTT. This gives the protein CASSRGQGGGFSPLHF.

In regard to this clone: Other DNA sequences in the sample encode the same CDR3. The chain couples TRBV10-3 to TRBJ2-5; tentative D call: TRBD1 (6 bases). V gave up 6 bases and J gave up 2 bases, with 7 bases separating them. CDR1 ENHRY and CDR2 SYGVKD come from the germline V gene. CDR3 length: 12 amino acids. The CDR3: CAIRGQQETQYF. DNA for the CDR3: TGTGCCATCAGGGGACAACAAGAGACCCAGTACTTC.

This chain joins TRBV28 and TRBJ1-4; D is uncertain. This CDR3 spans 13 amino acids. Trimming shortened V by 4 bases and J by 7 bases, and 10 bases separated the two germline ends. Germline assignment: CDR1 MDHEN and CDR2 SYDVKM. CDR3 region: CASSSHESEKLFF. The CDR3, as DNA: TGTGCCAGCAGTTCCCACGAAAGTGAAAAACTGTTTTTT. Using reference TRBV28 and TRBJ1-4 for the parts outside the CDR3, the full variable domain is DVKVTQSSRYLVKRTGEKVFLECVQDMDHENMFWYRQDPGLGLRLIYFSYDVKMKEKGDIPEGYSVSREKKERFSLILESASTNQTSMYLCASSSHESEKLFFGSGTQLSVL.

The chain uses TRBV7-9 and TRBJ2-1, with 9 bases aligning to TRBD2. This CDR3 is 16 amino acids long. V trimming: 1 base; J trimming: 8 bases; junction bases outside the gene matches: 9. Germline loops: CDR1 SEHNR, CDR2 FQNEAQ (reference sequence). The CDR3 DNA sequence: TGTGCCAGCAGCTTAGGGGTGGCGGGAGGGCCGTATGAGCAGTTCTTC. Its translation: CASSLGVAGGPYEQFF.

The chain couples TRBV2 to TRBJ1-6; 7 bases are shared with TRBD1. Trimming removed 5 bases from V and 15 bases from J; junction bases left unmatched: 13. CDR1 is SNHLY, CDR2 FYNNEI, per germline. CDR3 length: 14 amino acids. CDR3 sequence reads: CASSQGQQGVILHF. For the CDR3, the DNA is TGTGCCAGCAGTCAGGGACAGCAAGGGGTTATCCTCCACTTT. Full variable domain (missing parts from reference TRBV2 and TRBJ1-6): EPEVTQTPSHQVTQMGQEVILRCVPISNHLYFYWYRQILGQKVEFLVSFYNNEISEKSEIFDDQFSVERPDGSNFTLKIRSTKLEDSAMYFCASSQGQQGVILHFGNGTRLTVT.

As concerns this clone: Within the sample, other DNA sequences also encode this same CDR3. The chain links TRBV12-5 to TRBJ2-7; possible D gene TRBD2, 5 bases. The CDR3 covers 12 residues. V lost 6 bases, J lost 1 base, and 7 bases lay in between. From germline, CDR1 is LGHNT and CDR2 FRNRAP. The CDR3 sequence is CASGRGSYEQYF. The CDR3 DNA sequence: TGTGCTAGTGGACGGGGTTCCTACGAGCAGTACTTC.

Turning to this clone: Different DNA sequences within this sample yield the same CDR3. The rearrangement uses TRBV2 and TRBJ2-1; no clear D gene. Germline values: CDR1 SNHLY, CDR2 FYNNEI. V was shortened by 9 bases and J by 0 bases, with 9 bases between the two germline ends. This CDR3 comprises 13 residues. CDR3 sequence reads: CASSWSSYNEQFF. CDR3 nucleotide sequence: TGTGCCAGTAGCTGGAGCTCCTACAATGAGCAGTTCTTC.

The V gene is TRBV11-3, the J gene TRBJ2-2; TRBD1 matches at 8 bases. Trimming at V came to 4 bases and at J to 6 bases, leaving 13 bases not matched to a gene. The CDR3 contains 17 residues. Germline CDR1 SGHNT, CDR2 YENEEA. The CDR3 region is CASSSDRGIRAAGELFF. The DNA for the CDR3 is TGTGCCAGCAGCTCCGACAGGGGAATCCGAGCCGCCGGGGAGCTGTTTTTT.

This sequence joins TRBV5-8 and TRBJ2-2; the D gene is possibly TRBD1 (5 bases). V was pared by 2 bases and J by 6 bases, with 17 bases between. The CDR3 has 16 amino acids. CDR1 SGHTS and CDR2 YDEGEE come from the germline V gene. Here the CDR3 DNA reads TGTGCCAGCAGCTTCCAGGCAGGGAAGGTGGCCGGGGAGCTGTTTTTT. The encoded protein is CASSFQAGKVAGELFF.

This chain joins TRBV30 and TRBJ1-1; 11 nucleotides match TRBD1. There are 14 residues in the CDR3. Looked up from germline, CDR1 is GTSNPN and CDR2 is SVGIG (reference sequence). V lost 2 bases and J lost 4; bases outside the gene matches: 3. CDR3 amino acids: CAWSQGQGGTEAFF. The CDR3 nucleotides read TGTGCCTGGAGTCAGGGACAGGGGGGCACTGAAGCTTTCTTT.

V and J are TRBV6-5 and TRBJ2-7; perhaps TRBD2 as D (6 bases). Deletions cut 0 bases from V and 7 bases from J, with 10 bases between. Per the germline V gene, CDR1 is MNHEY and CDR2 is SVGAGI. The CDR3 covers 13 residues. CDR3 nucleotide sequence: TGTGCCAGCAGTTACTCGAGGAGCGGGGAGCAGTACTTC. Translation gives CASSYSRSGEQYF.

This rearrangement joins TRBV7-9 to TRBJ2-7, with TRBD1 matching over 8 bases. CDR3 length: 15 residues. The V segment lost 4 bases and the J segment 5 bases; nucleotides outside the gene matches: 10. The germline V gene encodes CDR1 SEHNR and CDR2 FQNEAQ (reference sequence). CDR3: CASSSLRGQGNEQYF. The CDR3 nucleotides are TGTGCCAGCAGCTCACTACGCGGACAGGGAAACGAGCAGTACTTC.

The genes are TRBV30 and TRBJ1-1; D might be TRBD1 (6 bases). V was shortened by 3 bases and J by 6 bases, with 11 bases between the two germline ends. This CDR3 is 12 amino acids long. CDR1 is GTSNPN, CDR2 SVGIG, per germline (reference sequence). Written as DNA, the CDR3 is TGTGCCTGGAGGCGGGAGGGGGCTGAAGCTTTCTTT. This gives the protein CAWRREGAEAFF.

The count of this clone is one. The chain couples TRBV4-1 to TRBJ2-1; D unresolved. Germline V gives CDR1 MGHRA, CDR2 YSYEKL. Trimming stripped 3 bases from V and 8 bases from J, with 11 bases between. This CDR3 is 13 amino acids long. The CDR3 sequence: CASSQATWDEQFF. CDR3 in DNA: TGCGCCAGCAGCCAGGCTACTTGGGATGAGCAGTTCTTC.

In DNA, the CDR3 is TGTGCCAGCAGCCCCCGAGCAACTAATGAAAAACTGTTTTTT. Translating it yields CASSPRATNEKLFF. The chain carries TRBV11-2 and TRBJ1-4; D ambiguous. Germline CDR1 SGHAT, CDR2 FQNNGV. Trimming stripped 5 bases from V and 0 bases from J, with 7 bases between. The CDR3 totals 14 residues.

The chain has TRBV2 and TRBJ1-1; 7 bases are a match to TRBD1. After removal of 7 bases from V and 4 bases from J, the junction contained 9 bases not matched to a gene. Germline lookup yields CDR1 SNHLY and CDR2 FYNNEI. The CDR3 has 14 amino acids. The CDR3 DNA reads TGTGCCAGCACTGGTGACAGGGCCGCCACTGAAGCTTTCTTT. This encodes CASTGDRAATEAFF.

The V gene is TRBV6-5, the J gene TRBJ2-7; the match to TRBD1 covers 10 bases. Germline values: CDR1 MNHEY, CDR2 SVGAGI. The CDR3 is 15 residues long. V gave up 4 bases and J gave up 2 bases; unmatched junction bases: 5. The CDR3: CASSLGQGITYEQYF. Written as DNA, the CDR3 is TGTGCCAGCAGTTTGGGACAGGGGATAACCTACGAGCAGTACTTC.

The chain employs TRBV5-1 and TRBJ2-6, with no clear D. Germline CDR1 is SGHRS and CDR2 is YFSETQ. The CDR3 totals 16 residues. Trimming stripped 0 bases from V and 2 bases from J, with 9 bases between. CDR3 loop: CASSLDLGAGANVLTF. The CDR3 DNA follows: TGCGCCAGCAGCTTGGATTTGGGTGCTGGGGCCAACGTCCTGACTTTC.

This chain connects TRBV7-2 to TRBJ1-5; the D gene is possibly TRBD1 (6 bases). CDR1 is SGHTA and CDR2 is FQGNSA in the germline V gene. V gave up 5 bases and J gave up 0 bases, with 20 bases separating them. The CDR3 sequence is 18 residues long. Here the CDR3 reads CASSPGGGRTYSNQPQHF. CDR3 bases: TGTGCCAGCAGCCCTGGGGGGGGCCGAACGTATAGCAATCAGCCCCAGCATTTT. Together with reference TRBV7-2 and TRBJ1-5, the CDR3 gives the full variable domain: GAGVSQSPSNKVTEKGKDVELRCDPISGHTALYWYRQSLGQGLEFLIYFQGNSAPDKSGLPSDRFSAERTGGSVSTLTIQRTQQEDSAVYLCASSPGGGRTYSNQPQHFGDGTRLSIL.

This clone appeared a single time. This rearrangement joins TRBV5-4 to TRBJ2-3; D may correspond to TRBD1 or TRBD2 (5 bases each). V was clipped by 4 bases and J by 8 bases, with 17 bases between them. CDR3 length: 14 residues. CDR1 and CDR2 (germline): SGHNT, YYREEE (reference sequence). The DNA for the CDR3 is TGTGCCAGCAGCGGACAAGGTAGAGGAGGTACGCAGTATTTT. This gives the protein CASSGQGRGGTQYF.

This rearrangement joins TRBV5-1 to TRBJ1-2; TRBD1 agrees at 7 bases. Germline V gives CDR1 SGHRS, CDR2 YFSETQ. V was pared by 3 bases and J by 8 bases, with 7 bases of the junction left unmatched. The CDR3 consists of 13 residues. The CDR3 DNA sequence: TGCGCCAGCAGCTGGGACAGCAAAGGAGGCTACACCTTC. Its protein product is CASSWDSKGGYTF.

The chain combines TRBV4-1 with TRBJ2-3; 8 positions agree with TRBD2. V was clipped by 4 bases and J by 7 bases; unmatched bases: 10. The CDR3 spans 15 residues. In germline, CDR1 is MGHRA, CDR2 YSYEKL. CDR3 bases: TGCGCCAGCAGCCCCGAGGGCGGGGGGCCCTATACGCAGTATTTT. This translates into CASSPEGGGPYTQYF.

On this clone: The sample holds other DNA sequences that translate to the same CDR3. V and J are TRBV7-9 and TRBJ1-1, with a tentative D call TRBD1 (5 bases). Germline V gene lookup returns CDR1 SEHNR and CDR2 FQNEAQ (reference sequence). Trimming removed 5 bases from V and 0 bases from J, with 7 bases in between. The CDR3 extends over 13 amino acids. The CDR3 spells CASSLTVNTEAFF. The CDR3 DNA follows: TGTGCCAGCAGCCTGACAGTGAACACTGAAGCTTTCTTT. The whole variable domain, filled in from reference TRBV7-9 and TRBJ1-1, reads DTGVSQNPRHKITKRGQNVTFRCDPISEHNRLYWYRQTLGQGPEFLTYFQNEAQLEKSRLLSDRFSAERPKGSFSTLEIQRTEQGDSAMYLCASSLTVNTEAFFGQGTRLTVV.

The chain joins TRBV27 to TRBJ1-3; D is unresolved. Trimming removed 6 bases at V and 0 bases at J, with 3 bases between. The CDR3 has 12 amino acids. Germline CDR1 reads MNHEY; CDR2 reads SMNVEV (reference sequence). The CDR3 reads CASRSSGNTIYF. The CDR3 DNA reads as TGTGCCAGCAGGAGCTCTGGAAACACCATATATTTT.